A single count supports the clone carrying this T cell receptor (beta chain). The data belong to a study of OX40 agonist ivuxolimab in advanced cancers. Whole-study context: From about 23 to 85 years was the age range, with a mean of about 56 years, and about 83% were male. Treatment received earlier with anti-PD-1, anti-PD-L1 or anti-CTLA-4 agents was allowed, and approximately 44% had some.

V lost 0 bases and J lost 10, with 16 bases in between. The CDR3 loop spans 14 amino acids. TCRdb's table, derived via immunoSEQ multiplex PCR, lists solely in-frame clones and lacks some. This table holds some 97,000 clones, about nine tenths found once. The V gene is TRBV5-7, the J gene TRBJ1-2; D not resolved. TRBV5-7 is filed as an ORF, its function uncertain. The source was CD4+ or CD8+ T cells sorted from blood, collected in a trial of the OX40 agonist ivuxolimab. The TCR originated in an adult with an advanced solid tumor such as melanoma, head and neck, liver or kidney cancer. The CDR3 nucleotides are TGTGCCAGCAGCTTGGGGACCGACATATCAGTCTACACCTTC. It yields the protein CASSLGTDISVYTF.